This TCR beta chain was identified during a study of blood T cell repertoires in COVID-19. The CDR3 extends over 15 amino acids. The germline gives CDR1 KGHSH, CDR2 LQKENI. The V gene end was trimmed by 0 bases and the J gene end by 4 bases; junction bases not matched to a gene: 4. TCRdb's table, derived via immunoSEQ multiplex PCR, lists solely in-frame clones and lacks some. The profile shows under 95,000 clones, over 75% of them singletons. Material for sequencing was peripheral blood. The chain uses TRBV18 and TRBJ2-5; TRBD2 matches 8 bases. This clonotype was obtained from an elderly woman with COVID-19, enrolled during active disease. The CDR3 sequence: CASSPPGTRGETQYF. The CDR3 nucleotides are TGTGCCAGCTCACCACCCGGGACTAGGGGAGAGACCCAGTACTTC.